This section outlines one T cell receptor beta chain sequence together with its context. Its antigen is unidentified. The data were obtained in a study of cytomegalovirus exposure and HLA in healthy donors. At the level of the study: Both the approximately 130 validation repertoires and the roughly 620 first-cohort repertoires used the same platform, as reported by a later analysis.

The repertoire was sequenced with immunoSEQ multiplex PCR; TCRdb's copy has only in-frame clones and lacks some. Of roughly 180,000 clones in the sample, about four fifths were seen once. Broader study findings: In the approximately 130 validation repertoires, around 95% of cluster scores exceeded 0, per a later analysis. Testing in vitro showed a few CMV-associated chains specific for CMV antigens. The majority of TCR sequences were rare, yet some public TCRs appeared in many donors.

Trimming took 3 bases from V and 5 from J; bases not matched to a gene: 6. Germline CDR1 SGHVS, CDR2 FQNEAQ. The CDR3 totals 15 residues. This TCR derives from a man aged 18 to 29 in good health and CMV-seropositive. Material: PBMCs. The chain couples TRBV7-8 to TRBJ2-3; 9 nucleotides match TRBD2. The CDR3 spells CASSLLAGLGDTQYF. The DNA for the CDR3 is TGTGCCAGCAGCTTGCTAGCGGGATTAGGAGATACGCAGTATTTT.